This is a list of T cell receptor beta chains from one sample in a study of control samples from healthy donors and cancer patients. Clones were sequenced by immunoSEQ multiplex PCR, and TCRdb holds only the in-frame ones, with some missing. Reported are 150,000 to 200,000 clones; the ten largest clones contain 2% to 2.5%. The sample consisted of blood. Receptor source: a woman in her twenties or thirties in good health. The CDR3 runs from the conserved cysteine through the conserved F or W. Each record gives: J gene, D gene, V gene, CDR3 protein, CDR3 DNA. The D gene is left open where the match is weak.

>TRBJ1-2|TRBD1|TRBV7-9
CASSTGTGGVFGYTF
TGTGCCAGCAGCACGGGGACAGGGGGCGTTTTTGGCTACACCTTC
>TRBJ2-6|NA|TRBV27
CASSPLPPRTLHSGANVLTF
TGTGCCAGCAGTCCGCTTCCTCCTCGGACATTACACTCTGGGGCCAACGTCCTGACTTTC
>TRBJ1-1|NA|TRBV3-1/TRBV3-2
CASSQVTENTEAFF
TGTGCCAGCAGCCAAGTGACAGAGAACACTGAAGCTTTCTTT
>TRBJ1-2|NA|TRBV11-2
CASSPRDTETF
TGTGCCAGCAGCCCCCGGGACACAGAAACCTTC
>TRBJ1-5|TRBD1|TRBV6-6
CASRGIRDRDNQPQHF
TGTGCCAGCAGGGGGATCCGGGACAGGGACAATCAGCCCCAGCATTTT
>TRBJ1-2|NA|TRBV10-2
CASSESQDYGYTF
TGCGCCAGCAGTGAGTCTCAAGACTATGGCTACACCTTC
>TRBJ1-2|NA|TRBV4-1
CASSQVFAGVYGYTF
TGCGCCAGCAGCCAAGTATTCGCGGGGGTTTATGGCTACACCTTC
>TRBJ1-3|NA|TRBV25-1
CASSEYSPGLPGNTIYF
TGTGCCAGCAGTGAATATAGCCCAGGGTTGCCTGGAAACACCATATATTTT
>TRBJ1-6|NA|TRBV9
CASSVGEWNSPLHF
TGTGCCAGCAGCGTAGGGGAATGGAATTCACCCCTCCACTTT
>TRBJ1-5|NA|TRBV28
CASSLLTVRVPNQPQHF
TGTGCCAGCAGTTTACTCACTGTTAGGGTCCCCAATCAGCCCCAGCATTTT
>TRBJ1-4|TRBD1|TRBV28
CASRPPGGDEKLFF
TGTGCCAGCCGCCCCCCAGGGGGCGATGAAAAACTGTTTTTT
>TRBJ2-5|TRBD1|TRBV27
CATRDLQGAEETQYF
TGTGCCACCAGGGATTTACAGGGGGCAGAAGAGACCCAGTACTTC
>TRBJ2-7|NA|TRBV7-2
CASSLGYTGGEQYF
TGTGCCAGCAGCTTAGGGTATACTGGAGGCGAGCAGTACTTC
>TRBJ1-1|NA|TRBV6-5
CASSSSGVNTEAFF
TGTGCCAGCAGTAGTTCCGGGGTGAACACTGAAGCTTTCTTT
>TRBJ2-1|NA|TRBV19
CASSIGSGSYNEQFF
TGTGCCAGTAGTATCGGGTCGGGCTCCTACAATGAGCAGTTCTTC
>TRBJ2-7|TRBD1|TRBV25-1
CASSDAGQGANEQYF
TGTGCCAGCAGTGACGCCGGACAGGGGGCAAACGAGCAGTACTTC
>TRBJ2-5|NA|TRBV4-1
CASSQGRLETQYF
TGCGCCAGCAGCCAAGGAAGATTAGAGACCCAGTACTTC
>TRBJ2-1|NA|TRBV7-9
CASSWLGKSSYNEQFF
TGTGCCAGCAGCTGGCTGGGGAAAAGCTCCTACAATGAGCAGTTCTTC
>TRBJ1-1|NA|TRBV15
CATVRGADTEAFF
TGTGCCACCGTCAGAGGGGCAGACACTGAAGCTTTCTTT
>TRBJ2-2|TRBD1|TRBV5-1
CASRTGSTGELFF
TGCGCCAGCCGGACAGGGAGCACCGGGGAGCTGTTTTTT
>TRBJ2-2|TRBD2|TRBV30
CAWSVRRGGNTGELFF
TGTGCCTGGAGTGTACGCCGCGGGGGTAACACCGGGGAGCTGTTTTTT